This T cell receptor (beta chain) derives from a study of early T cells in non-severe SARS-CoV-2 infection. Study overall: With bulk RNA from unsorted whole blood as input, sequencing yielded unpaired chains.

Regarding the study as a whole: A preference for anti-spike CD8 responses marked VDJdb matching, which missed private and CD4 specificities.

Attachment of unique molecular identifiers to individual cDNA molecules was performed. A single record per CDR3 protein comes from TCRdb applying MiXCR to the 5' RACE reads. In the table there are under 60,000 distinct CDR3 sequences, approximately 8% of which are singletons. This clonotype was counted at least ten times. Its antigen is currently unknown. CDR1 and CDR2 (germline): MDHEN, SYDVKM. The CDR3 loop spans 15 amino acids. Trimming stripped 4 bases from V and 0 bases from J, with 10 bases between. The sequencing input was whole blood. The source of this sequence is an adult who was a healthcare worker with PCR-confirmed SARS-CoV-2 infection or an uninfected control (not recorded which). The rearrangement joins TRBV28 to TRBJ1-3; D unclear. CDR3 DNA: TGTGCCAGCAGTTCTGGCGCACACTCTGGAAACACCATATATTTT. This encodes CASSSGAHSGNTIYF. Using reference TRBV28 and TRBJ1-3 for the parts outside the CDR3, the full variable domain is DVKVTQSSRYLVKRTGEKVFLECVQDMDHENMFWYRQDPGLGLRLIYFSYDVKMKEKGDIPEGYSVSREKKERFSLILESASTNQTSMYLCASSSGAHSGNTIYFGEGSWLTVV.